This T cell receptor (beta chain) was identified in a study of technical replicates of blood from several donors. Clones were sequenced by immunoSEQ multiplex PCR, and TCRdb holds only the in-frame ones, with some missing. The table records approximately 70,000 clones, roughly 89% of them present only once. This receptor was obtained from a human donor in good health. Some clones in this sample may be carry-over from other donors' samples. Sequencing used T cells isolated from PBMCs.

The CDR3 bases are TGTGCCAGTAGTAAGGGGCCGTTTAGGGGTTCTTTGGGGACCGGGGAGCTGTTTTTT. Residues: CASSKGPFRGSLGTGELFF. This chain uses TRBV19 with TRBJ2-2; D might be TRBD1 (5 bases). The CDR3 has 19 residues. Germline values: CDR1 LNHDA, CDR2 SQIVND (reference sequence). Trimming pared 4 bases from V and 5 bases from J, leaving 26 bases between.